Below are 2 T cell receptor beta chains sequenced from a single sample in a study of blood T cells in healthy people across ages. Through a sample-barcoded 5' primer and a J-beta primer mix, a second PCR was run for roughly 6 to 12 cycles. TCRdb passed the 5' RACE reads through MiXCR, listing each CDR3 protein once. This sample carries about 680,000 distinct CDR3 sequences, 45% to 50% of them seen once, and the ten largest clones take roughly 31%. The sequenced material came from blood. The receptor set was obtained from an older woman in good health.

This clonotype appeared many times. This sequence joins TRBV29-1 and TRBJ2-7; possible D gene TRBD1, 6 bases. The CDR3 spans 11 residues. V dropped 4 bases and J dropped 10 bases, with 14 bases sitting between them. The germline V gene encodes CDR1 SQVTM and CDR2 ANQGSEA. In DNA, the CDR3 is TGCAGCGTTGGAGTACAGGGTAGTCAGTACTTC. Amino acid sequence: CSVGVQGSQYF.

This clonotype was observed once. This chain links TRBV5-1 with TRBJ1-1; D may be TRBD1 (5 bases). V was pared by 2 bases and J by 1 base, with 15 bases between. The CDR3 is made up of 16 amino acids. CDR1 is SGHRS and CDR2 is YFSETQ in the germline V gene. The CDR3 DNA follows: TGCGCCAGCAGCTTAAAGCAGGGTGGGTCGAACACTGAAGCTTTCTTT. Protein product: CASSLKQGGSNTEAFF.